The 18 T cell receptor beta chains below come from one sample, sequenced in a study of T cell repertoires in cytomegalovirus infection. TCRdb reprocessed the reads with MiXCR, giving one entry per CDR3 protein. The sample shows some 600,000 distinct CDR3 sequences, approximately 24% of them seen only once. The sequenced sample was CD8+ T cells from PBMCs. Receptor source: a human donor in good health (CMV status not recorded). Some clones in this sample may be carry-over from other donors' samples.

As to this clonotype: Possible read error: a much larger clone is one base away. This sequence joins TRBV7-3 and TRBJ1-2; no definite D call. The germline gives CDR1 SGHTA, CDR2 FQGTGA. The CDR3 totals 15 residues. The CDR3 spells CASSFSGGTNYDYTF. CDR3 DNA: TGTGCCAGCAGCTTTTCGGGTGGAACTAACTATGACTACACCTTC.

J is TRBJ1-1 and V is TRBV7-9; D call uncertain. Trimming shortened V by 5 bases and J by 6 bases, and 19 bases separated the two germline ends. This CDR3 has 15 residues. Germline CDR1 reads SEHNR; CDR2 reads FQNEAQ (reference sequence). CDR3 sequence: CASSTFKGVKAEAFF. In DNA form, the CDR3 reads TGTGCCAGCAGCACGTTTAAGGGTGTAAAGGCTGAAGCTTTCTTT.

This clonotype has a count of ten or more. The CDR3 DNA follows: TGTGCCAGCAGCGCCCCCAATCAGCCCCAGCATTTT. Translated: CASSAPNQPQHF. The chain recombines TRBV7-9 with TRBJ1-5; D unclear. The V and J ends lost 5 bases and 3 bases respectively, with 5 bases between them. Per germline, CDR1 SEHNR and CDR2 FQNEAQ (reference sequence). This CDR3 spans 12 amino acids.

The chain joins TRBV19 to TRBJ1-6, with D perhaps matching TRBD1 (5 bases). Per the germline V gene, CDR1 is LNHDA and CDR2 is SQIVND (reference sequence). This CDR3 has 15 amino acids. Trimming took off 6 bases at V and 5 bases at J, with 14 bases between the two ends. CDR3 residues: CASSSGTADNSPLHF. The CDR3 bases are TGTGCCAGTAGCTCTGGGACGGCGGATAATTCACCCCTCCACTTT.

Comment on this clonotype: Just one base apart from a much larger clone, this may be a read error. The final CDR3 position lacks the conserved phenylalanine or tryptophan, pointing to a likely read error. The chain recombines TRBV7-2 with TRBJ2-5; D is undetermined. The CDR3 is 15 residues long. Germline lookup yields CDR1 SGHTA and CDR2 FQGNSA. The V and J ends lost 0 bases and 0 bases respectively, with 8 bases between them. CDR3 protein: CASSLAWRNQETQYS. The CDR3 region has the DNA TGTGCCAGCAGCTTAGCGTGGCGGAACCAAGAGACCCAGTACTCC.

The chain employs TRBV10-3 and TRBJ1-2; perhaps TRBD1 as D (5 bases). The germline V gene has CDR1 ENHRY and CDR2 SYGVKD. Trimming cost V 10 bases and J 4 bases, with 13 bases left between them. The CDR3 contains 12 residues. The CDR3 sequence is CANNQGTYGYTF. Written as DNA, the CDR3 is TGTGCCAATAACCAGGGAACCTATGGCTACACCTTC.

This sequence joins TRBV7-6 and TRBJ2-1; the D is unclear. The germline V gene encodes CDR1 SGHVS and CDR2 FNYEAQ. CDR3 length: 15 residues. V was clipped by 4 bases and J by 2 bases, with 12 bases between them. CDR3 DNA: TGTGCCAGCAGCTCCACAGAACCCCCCTACAATGAGCAGTTCTTC. It codes for CASSSTEPPYNEQFF.

This rearrangement joins TRBV14 to TRBJ2-3, with TRBD1 as a possible D gene (6 bases). CDR1 and CDR2 from the germline V gene are SGHDN and FVKESK. CDR3 length: 15 amino acids. V was clipped by 5 bases and J by 6 bases, with 18 bases between them. The CDR3 region is CASSYSGTTSDTQYF. Written as DNA, the CDR3 is TGTGCCAGCAGCTACTCCGGGACAACGTCGGATACGCAGTATTTT.

This clonotype was observed many times. This rearrangement joins TRBV7-9 to TRBJ2-7, with TRBD1 matching 8 bases. Trimming took 4 bases from V and 4 from J; bases not matched to a gene: 3. The CDR3 extends over 13 amino acids. The germline CDR1 and CDR2 sequences are SEHNR and FQNEAQ (reference sequence). This chain's CDR3 is CASSSDREYEQYV. In DNA form, the CDR3 reads TGTGCCAGCAGCTCGGACAGGGAATACGAGCAGTACGTC.

In this sample, this clonotype turned up a few times. The chain recombines TRBV6-2 or TRBV6-3 with TRBJ2-7, with D uncertain. Germline V gene lookup returns CDR1 MNHEY and CDR2 SVGEGT. This CDR3 is 15 amino acids long. V was pared by 2 bases and J by 0 bases, with 11 bases between. CDR3 sequence (DNA): TGTGCCAGCAGTTACGGGCCGTCGAGCTCCTACGAGCAGTACGTC. Translation gives CASSYGPSSSYEQYV.

This clonotype was observed a few times. J is TRBJ2-3 and V is TRBV28; 10 bases agree with TRBD1. V lost 5 bases and J lost 3; bases outside the gene matches: 11. In germline, CDR1 is MDHEN, CDR2 SYDVKM. There are 17 residues in the CDR3. This CDR3 reads CASSAEDRGITTDTQYF. In DNA, the CDR3 is TGTGCCAGCAGTGCAGAGGACAGGGGGATCACGACAGATACGCAGTATTTT.

The chain recombines TRBV7-2 with TRBJ2-7, with TRBD2 as a possible D gene (6 bases). The CDR3 contains 13 residues. CDR1 and CDR2 from the germline V gene are SGHTA and FQGNSA. Trimming removed 10 bases from V and 3 bases from J, with 16 bases in between. The CDR3 sequence is CATRLPGDYEQYF. The CDR3, as DNA: TGTGCCACTCGGCTGCCGGGGGACTACGAGCAGTACTTC.

This clonotype has ten or more counts. V usage is TRBV7-2 and J usage is TRBJ2-2; D is perhaps TRBD1 (6 bases). There are 16 residues in the CDR3. The germline V gene has CDR1 SGHTA and CDR2 FQGNSA. V was clipped by 0 bases and J by 4 bases, with 12 bases between them. CDR3 bases: TGTGCCAGCAGCTTAGCGCGAAGGACAGCCACCGGGGAGCTGTTTTTT. It translates to CASSLARRTATGELFF.

This sequence joins TRBV6-2 or TRBV6-3 and TRBJ2-1; a weak D match, TRBD2 (6 bases). The CDR3 spans 13 residues. V was pared by 4 bases and J by 9 bases, with 13 bases between. Germline CDR1 and CDR2: MNHEY and SVGEGT. Written as DNA, the CDR3 is TGTGCCAGCAGTTGGGACTGGGGGATTGAGCAGTTCTTC. Its protein is CASSWDWGIEQFF.

This chain uses TRBV7-9 with TRBJ1-5, with D tentatively TRBD1 (6 bases). The CDR3 extends over 12 amino acids. V lost 7 bases to trimming and J lost 7 bases, with 11 bases between them. The germline gives CDR1 SEHNR, CDR2 FQNEAQ (reference sequence). The CDR3 nucleotides read TGTGCCAGCACCGTGGGGGCACAGCCCCAGCATTTT. This gives the protein CASTVGAQPQHF.

In regard to this clonotype: A read error may be the cause here, since a much bigger clone is one base away. The chain recombines TRBV28 with TRBJ1-1; the match to TRBD1 covers 8 bases. The CDR3 is 12 amino acids. Germline loops: CDR1 MDHEN, CDR2 SYDVKM. The trim removed 6 bases at V and 11 bases at J, leaving 8 bases unmatched. CDR3 amino acids: CASSTDRGWAFF. As DNA, the CDR3 is TGTGCCAGCAGCACAGACAGGGGCTGGGCTTTCTTT. The complete variable domain, with remaining parts taken from reference TRBV28 and TRBJ1-1, reads DVKVTQSSRYLVKRTGEKVFLECVQDMDHENMFWYRQDPGLGLRLIYFSYDVKMKEKGDIPEGYSVSREKKERFSLILESASTNQTSMYLCASSTDRGWAFFGQGTRLTVV.

The chain employs TRBV20-1 and TRBJ2-7; D may correspond to TRBD1 or TRBD2 (5 bases each). CDR3 length: 15 amino acids. The V gene's germline CDR1 is DFQATT and CDR2 SNEGSKA (reference sequence). V was clipped by 0 bases and J by 6 bases, with 18 bases between them. The CDR3 nucleotides read TGCAGTGCTAGAGATCGCAGGGACCGATACGCCGAGCAGTACTTC. It encodes CSARDRRDRYAEQYF.

This clonotype came up many times. The genes are TRBV7-2 and TRBJ1-6; TRBD1 agrees at 9 bases. The germline gives CDR1 SGHTA, CDR2 FQGNSA. The CDR3 loop spans 16 amino acids. With 5 bases clipped from V and 6 bases from J, the junction kept 8 bases outside the gene matches. In DNA, the CDR3 is TGTGCCAGCAGCGGTCGACAGGGGGGTGGTAATTCACCCCTCCACTTT. Its translation: CASSGRQGGGNSPLHF.